This is a list of T cell receptor beta chains from one sample in a study of blood T cell repertoires in COVID-19. Method: immunoSEQ multiplex PCR; TCRdb's copy keeps in-frame clones and lacks some. The sample shows about 240,000 clones, around 84% of them seen only once. Sample: peripheral blood. The receptors originated from a woman in her 70s with active or convalescent COVID-19. Each CDR3 is given with its conserved first and last residue. The D gene is left open where the match is weak. Expanded clones get a size class; other rows say once, few or many, or leave the size out.

CDR3aa: CASSMDRATEAFF
CDR3nt: TGTGCCAGCAGCATGGACAGGGCCACTGAAGCTTTCTTT
abundance: .
d_gene: TRBD1
j_gene: TRBJ1-1
v_gene: TRBV11-2

CDR3aa: CASTSGGQGADTQYF
CDR3nt: TGTGCCAGCACCTCCGGGGGACAGGGGGCAGATACGCAGTATTTT
abundance: few
d_gene: TRBD1
j_gene: TRBJ2-3
v_gene: TRBV6-5

CDR3aa: CASSSPTGPETQYF
CDR3nt: TGTGCCAGTAGTTCCCCGACAGGGCCAGAGACCCAGTACTTC
abundance: once
d_gene: TRBD1
j_gene: TRBJ2-5
v_gene: TRBV19

CDR3aa: CAIRGGIGGYTF
CDR3nt: TGTGCCATTCGGGGGGGGATAGGTGGCTACACCTTC
abundance: once
d_gene: .
j_gene: TRBJ1-2
v_gene: TRBV6-5

CDR3aa: CASLDNQPQHF
CDR3nt: TGTGCCAGCTTAGACAATCAGCCCCAGCATTTT
abundance: .
d_gene: .
j_gene: TRBJ1-5
v_gene: TRBV6-5

CDR3aa: CASPGGQETQYF
CDR3nt: TGTGCCAGCCCGGGGGGTCAAGAGACCCAGTACTTC
abundance: .
d_gene: TRBD2
j_gene: TRBJ2-5
v_gene: TRBV6-5

CDR3aa: CASSLEVSGGETQYF
CDR3nt: TGTGCCAGCAGCTTGGAAGTGAGCGGGGGAGAGACCCAGTACTTC
abundance: .
d_gene: TRBD2
j_gene: TRBJ2-5
v_gene: TRBV5-8

CDR3aa: CASSPLAGGPKEGELFF
CDR3nt: TGTGCCAGCAGTCCACTAGCGGGGGGCCCCAAGGAGGGGGAGCTGTTTTTT
abundance: .
d_gene: TRBD2
j_gene: TRBJ2-2
v_gene: TRBV27

CDR3aa: CASSLGGGYNQPQHF
CDR3nt: TGCGCCAGCAGCTTGGGGGGCGGCTACAATCAGCCCCAGCATTTT
abundance: .
d_gene: .
j_gene: TRBJ1-5
v_gene: TRBV5-1

CDR3aa: CASSRDRGTEAFF
CDR3nt: TGTGCCAGCAGTCGGGACAGAGGGACTGAAGCTTTCTTT
abundance: .
d_gene: TRBD1
j_gene: TRBJ1-1
v_gene: TRBV7-3

CDR3aa: CATSVGALGAQYF
CDR3nt: TGTGCCACCAGTGTTGGGGCCCTCGGTGCCCAGTACTTC
abundance: .
d_gene: .
j_gene: TRBJ2-5
v_gene: TRBV24-1

CDR3aa: CASSEEPGSNSPLHF
CDR3nt: TGTGCCAGCAGTGAAGAGCCGGGGAGTAATTCACCCCTCCACTTT
abundance: few
d_gene: .
j_gene: TRBJ1-6
v_gene: TRBV25-1

CDR3aa: CASSPRTVQETQYF
CDR3nt: TGTGCCAGCAGCCCTCGGACAGTTCAAGAGACCCAGTACTTC
abundance: once
d_gene: .
j_gene: TRBJ2-5
v_gene: TRBV5-6

CDR3aa: CASSTTGGGYEQYF
CDR3nt: TGTGCCAGTAGTACGACAGGGGGCGGCTACGAGCAGTACTTC
abundance: .
d_gene: TRBD1
j_gene: TRBJ2-7
v_gene: TRBV19

CDR3aa: CAISVERGSTDTQYF
CDR3nt: TGTGCCATCTCTGTGGAGCGGGGATCCACAGATACGCAGTATTTT
abundance: once
d_gene: TRBD2
j_gene: TRBJ2-3
v_gene: TRBV10-3

CDR3aa: CASSLGQAGSGNTIYF
CDR3nt: TGTGCCAGCAGCCTAGGACAGGCGGGCTCTGGAAACACCATATATTTT
abundance: .
d_gene: TRBD1
j_gene: TRBJ1-3
v_gene: TRBV7-6

CDR3aa: CASSQLRSGGTDTQYF
CDR3nt: TGTGCCAGCAGCCAACTCAGGAGCGGGGGCACAGATACGCAGTATTTT
abundance: few
d_gene: TRBD2
j_gene: TRBJ2-3
v_gene: TRBV3-1/TRBV3-2

CDR3aa: CASSELVELFF
CDR3nt: TGTGCCAGCAGTGAACTAGTCGAACTGTTTTTT
abundance: .
d_gene: .
j_gene: TRBJ1-4
v_gene: TRBV2

CDR3aa: CASTLRQGPYEQYF
CDR3nt: TGTGCCAGCACCTTACGACAGGGGCCCTACGAGCAGTACTTC
abundance: .
d_gene: TRBD1
j_gene: TRBJ2-7
v_gene: TRBV7-2

CDR3aa: CASSLAGTGEDTQYF
CDR3nt: TGTGCCAGCAGTTTAGCCGGGACAGGGGAAGATACGCAGTATTTT
abundance: .
d_gene: TRBD1
j_gene: TRBJ2-3
v_gene: TRBV7-2

CDR3aa: CASSEEQGPRYTF
CDR3nt: TGTGCCAGTAGTGAGGAACAGGGCCCCCGCTACACCTTC
abundance: few
d_gene: .
j_gene: TRBJ1-2
v_gene: TRBV19

CDR3aa: CASSYVPPGSNQPQHF
CDR3nt: TGTGCCAGCAGTTACGTGCCCCCGGGGAGCAATCAGCCCCAGCATTTT
abundance: .
d_gene: .
j_gene: TRBJ1-5
v_gene: TRBV6-2/TRBV6-3

CDR3aa: CASRDRRGSSNQPQHF
CDR3nt: TGTGCCAGTAGGGACAGGAGGGGTTCTAGCAATCAGCCCCAGCATTTT
abundance: .
d_gene: TRBD1
j_gene: TRBJ1-5
v_gene: TRBV19

CDR3aa: CASSYSYNLGSNQPQHF
CDR3nt: TGTGCCAGCAGTTACTCTTATAACCTCGGTAGCAATCAGCCCCAGCATTTT
abundance: .
d_gene: .
j_gene: TRBJ1-5
v_gene: TRBV6-2/TRBV6-3

CDR3aa: CASTNHRATQPQHF
CDR3nt: TGTGCCAGTACCAACCACAGGGCTACTCAGCCCCAGCATTTT
abundance: few
d_gene: .
j_gene: TRBJ1-5
v_gene: TRBV19

CDR3aa: CASSLYLRGTSYEQYF
CDR3nt: TGTGCCAGCAGCCTCTATTTGCGGGGGACCTCCTACGAGCAGTACTTC
abundance: once
d_gene: TRBD2
j_gene: TRBJ2-7
v_gene: TRBV5-4

CDR3aa: CASSLEGTAYGYTF
CDR3nt: TGTGCCAGCAGCTTAGAAGGGACAGCCTATGGCTACACCTTC
abundance: .
d_gene: TRBD1
j_gene: TRBJ1-2
v_gene: TRBV7-8

CDR3aa: CASSPGGNYGYTF
CDR3nt: TGTGCCAGCTCCCCAGGAGGGAACTATGGCTACACCTTC
abundance: .
d_gene: .
j_gene: TRBJ1-2
v_gene: TRBV3-1/TRBV3-2

CDR3aa: CATSRGQGQGQPQHF
CDR3nt: TGTGCCACCAGCAGAGGGCAGGGTCAGGGACAGCCCCAGCATTTT
abundance: .
d_gene: .
j_gene: TRBJ1-5
v_gene: TRBV15

CDR3aa: CASSLSQSLPNTGELFF
CDR3nt: TGTGCCAGCAGCTTATCCCAGTCACTACCGAACACCGGGGAGCTGTTTTTT
abundance: .
d_gene: .
j_gene: TRBJ2-2
v_gene: TRBV5-4

CDR3aa: CASSLVPTQGGRLIF
CDR3nt: TGTGCCAGCAGCTTAGTACCGACCCAGGGCGGCCGATTAATTTTT
abundance: .
d_gene: .
j_gene: TRBJ1-4
v_gene: TRBV7-9